The clone carrying this T cell receptor beta chain was recorded once. This entry comes from a study of blood T cell repertoires in COVID-19. Study summary: Donors in the United States, Italy and Spain gave samples during acute or convalescent COVID-19.

The CDR3 contains 17 residues. V lost 1 base and J lost 0, with 16 bases in between. Germline V lookup: CDR1 SGHRS, CDR2 YFSETQ. How the authors handled the data: Nucleated cell number was recorded as an estimate derived from reference gene primer amplification. This table comes from immunoSEQ multiplex PCR, and its TCRdb copy is limited to in-frame clones, with some not included. That table gives V, J and clone size, and the DNA gave D and trimming. The sample includes roughly 60,000 clones, roughly 85% of them seen just once. Sequenced input: peripheral blood. This receptor was taken from a man aged 35 to 55 with acute or convalescent COVID-19. The gene calls are TRBV5-1 and TRBJ1-1; D gene uncertain. The CDR3 loop is CASSLLGDPTMNTEAFF. CDR3 sequence (DNA): TGCGCCAGCAGCTTGTTGGGAGACCCGACCATGAACACTGAAGCTTTCTTT.